Shown below are 21 T cell receptor beta chains from a single sample sequenced in a study of blood T cell repertoires in COVID-19 (dated by TCRdb to 2018 to 2021). The library was produced with the immunoSEQ multiplex PCR assay. TCRdb limited this immuneACCESS table to in-frame rearrangements with V and J called. A share of clones is missing; checked studies link under half to unresolved V genes, and the rest is unexplained. The sample includes about 120,000 clones, with roughly 80% observed a single time. Clones ranked in the top ten supply about 1.6% of the sample. What was sequenced was peripheral blood. These receptors came from a man aged 50 or older with acute or convalescent COVID-19.

This chain connects TRBV3-1 (or the pseudogene TRBV3-2) to TRBJ2-2; D not certain. Looked up from germline, CDR1 is LGHDT and CDR2 is YNNKEL (reference sequence). The V end was cut by 1 base, the J end by 7 bases, with 4 bases between. This CDR3 has 12 residues. CDR3 loop: CASSQAIGELFF. The CDR3 bases are TGTGCCAGCAGCCAAGCCATCGGGGAGCTGTTTTTT.

The CDR3 loop reads CASSLDKAGPWAYEQYF. The CDR3 DNA reads as TGTGCCAGCAGCTTGGATAAGGCGGGGCCCTGGGCCTACGAGCAGTACTTC. The rearrangement uses TRBV5-4 and TRBJ2-7, with D maybe TRBD2 (6 bases). The CDR3 covers 17 residues. Trimming shortened V by 0 bases and J by 2 bases, and 18 bases separated the two germline ends. Germline loops: CDR1 SGHNT, CDR2 YYREEE (reference sequence).

This sequence joins TRBV12-3 or TRBV12-4 and TRBJ1-5; D unresolved. Trimming pared 5 bases from V and 6 bases from J, leaving 8 bases between. This CDR3 comprises 12 residues. CDR3 sequence (DNA): TGTGCCAGCAGTCCGGGTAGTCAGCCCCAGCATTTT. It yields the protein CASSPGSQPQHF.

The V gene is TRBV9, the J gene TRBJ2-7, with 7 positions matching TRBD1. CDR3 size: 12 residues. J gave up 5 bases and V 4 bases, and 3 bases lay outside the gene matches. CDR1 and CDR2 (germline): SGDLS, YYNGEE. The CDR3 DNA reads as TGTGCCAGCAGCCCCAGGGGGAACGAGCAGTACTTC. This sequence encodes CASSPRGNEQYF.

The CDR3 DNA reads TGTGCCAGCAGCTTAATATCCGGGACAGTGAATTCACCCCTCCACTTT. Amino acid sequence: CASSLISGTVNSPLHF. This chain uses TRBV7-3 with TRBJ1-6; 7 nucleotides align to TRBD1. V was pared by 1 base and J by 7 bases, with 7 bases of the junction left unmatched. Germline-derived CDR1 and CDR2 are SGHTA and FQGTGA. The CDR3 is 16 amino acids.

The rearrangement uses TRBV3-1 (or the pseudogene TRBV3-2) and TRBJ2-2; D is undetermined. This CDR3 has 13 residues. The V gene's germline CDR1 is LGHDT and CDR2 YNNKEL (reference sequence). With 4 bases removed from V and 8 bases from J, the gap between germline ends came to 11 bases. In DNA form, the CDR3 reads TGTGCCAGCAGCCCCCCTCTCGGGGGGGAGCTGTTTTTT. Translation: CASSPPLGGELFF.

The V and J genes are TRBV29-1 and TRBJ2-2; no reliable D call. This CDR3 comprises 13 residues. CDR1 is SQVTM and CDR2 is ANQGSEA in the germline V gene. Trimming stripped 7 bases from V and 3 bases from J, with 12 bases between. CDR3 sequence: CSGKVPDTGELFF. The CDR3 coding sequence is TGCAGCGGAAAAGTACCGGACACCGGGGAGCTGTTTTTT.

There are a few counts of this clone. J is TRBJ1-1 and V is TRBV10-1; possibly TRBD1 for D (5 bases). CDR1 is WNHNN and CDR2 is SYGVQD in the germline V gene (reference sequence). The CDR3 extends over 17 amino acids. V was pared by 6 bases and J by 1 base, with 21 bases between. In DNA form, the CDR3 reads TGCGCCAGCAGAACCAGGGCTCTAACATCGCGGAACACTGAAGCTTTCTTT. Its translation: CASRTRALTSRNTEAFF.

This clone was counted a single time. The chain employs TRBV5-1 and TRBJ2-5, with TRBD1 as a possible D gene (5 bases). This CDR3 has 14 residues. Trimming took 5 bases from V and 2 from J, leaving 13 bases between them. Per the germline V gene, CDR1 is SGHRS and CDR2 is YFSETQ. CDR3 sequence (DNA): TGCGCCAGCAGTGAAGGGGCAGGTCAAGAGACCCAGTACTTC. Translating gives CASSEGAGQETQYF.

V is TRBV24-1 and J is TRBJ1-1; 7 nucleotides line up with TRBD1. CDR3 length: 14 amino acids. Per the germline V gene, CDR1 is KGHDR and CDR2 is SFDVKD. The trim removed 5 bases at V and 1 base at J, leaving 3 bases unmatched. Here the CDR3 DNA reads TGTGCCACCAGTGGACAGGGTAGGAACACTGAAGCTTTCTTT. This translates into CATSGQGRNTEAFF.

This chain joins TRBV25-1 and TRBJ2-3, with D possibly TRBD2 on 5 matching bases. Germline V gene sequence: CDR1 MGHDK, CDR2 SYGVNS. V shed 3 bases and J shed 4 bases, with 11 bases lying between them. There are 14 residues in the CDR3. The CDR3, as DNA: TGTGCCAGCAGTGACGGGATCAGCCCAGATACGCAGTATTTT. This sequence encodes CASSDGISPDTQYF.

This CDR3 is CASSQSSRVREKLFF. The CDR3 bases are TGCGCCAGCAGTCAATCAAGCAGGGTAAGGGAAAAACTGTTTTTT. V is TRBV23-1 and J is TRBJ1-4, with a tentative D call TRBD1 (5 bases). TRBV23-1 is identified as an open reading frame with a role that is uncertain. The CDR3 runs to 15 residues. V dropped 0 bases and J dropped 8 bases, with 13 bases sitting between them.

This chain connects TRBV27 to TRBJ2-7; perhaps TRBD1 as D (6 bases). Germline V lookup: CDR1 MNHEY, CDR2 SMNVEV (reference sequence). The CDR3 loop spans 15 amino acids. V was shortened by 2 bases and J by 2 bases, with 13 bases between the two germline ends. The CDR3 nucleotides read TGTGCCAGCAGTTTAGGTAGAGGGGGAACCTACGAGCAGTACTTC. Translation: CASSLGRGGTYEQYF.

The rearrangement links TRBV7-8 to TRBJ2-1; 14 nucleotides line up with TRBD2. V was clipped by 5 bases and J by 9 bases; unmatched bases: 6. The length of the CDR3 is 15 residues. The germline V gene has CDR1 SGHVS and CDR2 FQNEAQ. CDR3 DNA sequence: TGTGCCAGCAGCGCGACGGGACTAGCGGGGGTTGAGCAGTTCTTC. Translation gives CASSATGLAGVEQFF.

The chain has TRBV3-1 (or the pseudogene TRBV3-2) and TRBJ1-1; unclear D gene. The CDR3 has 13 amino acids. V shed 4 bases and J shed 1 base, with 7 bases lying between them. CDR1 and CDR2 (germline): LGHDT, YNNKEL (reference sequence). The CDR3 nucleotides read TGTGCCAGCAGCCCCCTTAGGAACACTGAAGCTTTCTTT. It is translated as CASSPLRNTEAFF.

The J gene is TRBJ2-3, the V gene TRBV6-6; D remains ambiguous. The CDR3 consists of 14 residues. Trimming took off 2 bases at V and 1 base at J, with 7 bases between the two ends. The germline CDR1 and CDR2 sequences are MNHNY and SVGAGI (reference sequence). This CDR3 reads CASSYVLRTDTQYF. CDR3 sequence (DNA): TGTGCCAGCAGTTACGTACTACGCACAGATACGCAGTATTTT.

CDR3 in DNA: TGTGCCAGCAGCTTTCACGCCGGGACAGGGGGAAACACCATATATTTT. This encodes CASSFHAGTGGNTIYF. V gene TRBV11-2 combines with J gene TRBJ1-3; TRBD1 matches at 9 bases. Trimming cost V 3 bases and J 4 bases; bases outside gene matches: 7. This CDR3 has 16 amino acids. Germline V gene sequence: CDR1 SGHAT, CDR2 FQNNGV.

The genes are TRBV5-5 and TRBJ1-5, with 9 nucleotides matching TRBD1. The J segment lost 6 bases and the V segment lost 0 bases, leaving 1 base of the junction unmatched. This CDR3 spans 14 amino acids. In germline, CDR1 is SGHKS, CDR2 YYEKEE (reference sequence). The CDR3: CASSLDRGLQPQHF. CDR3 in DNA: TGTGCCAGCAGCTTGGACAGGGGGCTTCAGCCCCAGCATTTT. The full variable domain, its missing parts supplied by reference TRBV5-5 and TRBJ1-5, is DAGVTQSPTHLIKTRGQQVTLRCSPISGHKSVSWYQQVLGQGPQFIFQYYEKEERGRGNFPDRFSARQFPNYSSELNVNALLLGDSALYLCASSLDRGLQPQHFGDGTRLSIL.

This clone was observed a handful of times. The sample carries other DNA sequences with the same CDR3. This chain links TRBV6-5 with TRBJ2-3, with 7 bases that match TRBD2. The germline V gene encodes CDR1 MNHEY and CDR2 SVGAGI. V gave up 8 bases and J gave up 3 bases; unmatched junction bases: 8. This CDR3 is built from 14 residues. For the CDR3, the DNA is TGTGCCAGCTCTCTCGGGGGGAGTACAGATACGCAGTATTTT. This gives the protein CASSLGGSTDTQYF.

The table lists this clone with a few counts. The chain recombines TRBV9 with TRBJ1-2; D remains unclear. The germline V gene encodes CDR1 SGDLS and CDR2 YYNGEE. Trimming cost V 5 bases and J 5 bases, with 31 bases left between them. This CDR3 comprises 19 residues. This chain's CDR3 is CASSWAPVAEPKRRYGYTF. CDR3 nucleotide sequence: TGTGCCAGCAGTTGGGCGCCGGTGGCAGAGCCTAAAAGACGGTATGGCTACACCTTC. Full variable domain (missing parts from reference TRBV9 and TRBJ1-2): DSGVTQTPKHLITATGQRVTLRCSPRSGDLSVYWYQQSLDQGLQFLIQYYNGEERAKGNILERFSAQQFPDLHSELNLSSLELGDSALYFCASSWAPVAEPKRRYGYTFGSGTRLTVV.

This chain joins TRBV6-1 and TRBJ1-5; unclear D gene. The germline V gene encodes CDR1 MNHNS and CDR2 SASEGT. The CDR3 covers 11 residues. V lost 0 bases and J 10 bases, leaving 4 bases between the germline ends. The CDR3 reads CASSEARPQHF. CDR3 nucleotide sequence: TGTGCCAGCAGTGAAGCCCGTCCCCAGCATTTT.